This TCR beta chain was captured in a study of T-cell memory formation after mild COVID-19. On the study more broadly: Largely, the TCR clusters proved donor specific.

cDNA libraries for TCR alpha and TCR beta, carrying sample barcodes and UMIs, came from 5'RACE with constant-segment primers. MiXCR, applied by TCRdb to the 5' RACE reads, yields one record per CDR3 protein. The table records tens of thousands of distinct CDR3 sequences, about 6.7% of them present only once. Unmatched junction bases numbered 6, after V lost 0 bases and J lost 7 bases. Per the germline V gene, CDR1 is SGHRS and CDR2 is YFSETQ. The length of the CDR3 is 16 residues. This clonotype was recorded a few times. V usage is TRBV5-1 and J usage is TRBJ2-1; TRBD2 agrees at 11 bases. This sequence originates from an adult who had mild COVID-19 (a few samples of this study predate the infection). Cell type and time point are not known. Sequenced material: PBMCs or a T cell subset sorted from them (not recorded which). This chain's CDR3 is CASSLEPSGRLNEQFF. The CDR3, as DNA: TGCGCCAGCAGCTTGGAGCCTAGCGGGAGGCTGAATGAGCAGTTCTTC.